The source of this T cell receptor (beta chain) is a study of T cells expressing NK-cell markers. Study context: CD3+CD56+NKG2C+, CD3+CD56+NKG2C- and CD3+CD56-NKG2C+ T cells, once sorted, supplied the TCR beta repertoires. HCMV seropositivity characterized most of the eight sequenced donors, and seronegativity one. Study-wide findings and caveats: Evidence did not settle whether expanded NKG2C+ T cell clones targeted HCMV. There were a handful of donors in whom these clonotypes also led the CD3+CD56-NKG2C+ fraction.

A remark on this clonotype: No antigen is known for it.

The CDR3 runs 13 residues. The germline V gene encodes CDR1 SGHTA and CDR2 FQGTGA. TCRdb reanalyzed the 5' RACE reads and collapses them to one entry per CDR3 protein, without DNA. This sample's table has roughly 110,000 distinct CDR3 sequences. The clonotype was recovered from a woman between 18 and 69 years old in good health. Input material: blood T cells: a sorted CD56 or NKG2C T cell subset, CD4+ or CD8+ T cells, or bulk PBMC T cells (not recorded which). The chain couples TRBV7-3 to TRBJ2-1; TCRdb's assignment of TRBD1 cannot be checked, as there is no DNA. The chain's CDR3 is CASAPGPLGEQFF.